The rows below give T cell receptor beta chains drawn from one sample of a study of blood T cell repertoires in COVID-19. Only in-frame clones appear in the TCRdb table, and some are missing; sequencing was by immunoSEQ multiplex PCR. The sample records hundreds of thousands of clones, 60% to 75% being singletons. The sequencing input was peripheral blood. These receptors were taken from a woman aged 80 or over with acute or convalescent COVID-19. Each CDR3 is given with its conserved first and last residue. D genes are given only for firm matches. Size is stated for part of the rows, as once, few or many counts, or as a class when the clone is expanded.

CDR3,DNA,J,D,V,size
CASSRTIGAETQYF,TGTGCCAGCAGCAGGACAATTGGTGCAGAGACCCAGTACTTC,TRBJ2-5,NA,TRBV7-9,many
CASSPRQGADTQYF,TGTGCCAGTAGTCCCAGACAGGGGGCAGATACGCAGTATTTT,TRBJ2-3,TRBD1,TRBV19,NA
CASSLRFGGGAWAKNIQYF,TGTGCCAGCAGCTTGAGGTTTGGCGGGGGGGCGTGGGCCAAAAACATTCAGTACTTC,TRBJ2-4,TRBD2,TRBV11-2,NA
CASSLDSGGHTEAFF,TGCGCCAGCAGCTTGGACTCGGGGGGGCATACTGAAGCTTTCTTT,TRBJ1-1,NA,TRBV5-1,NA
CASSRQGSTEAFF,TGTGCCAGCAGCCGACAGGGGAGCACTGAAGCTTTCTTT,TRBJ1-1,TRBD1,TRBV3-1/TRBV3-2,few
CASSYWTGFYFGANVLTF,TGTGCCAGCAGTTATTGGACAGGGTTTTACTTTGGGGCCAACGTCCTGACTTTC,TRBJ2-6,TRBD1,TRBV5-6,NA
CAWSVLLQETQYF,TGTGCCTGGAGTGTACTACTACAAGAGACCCAGTACTTC,TRBJ2-5,NA,TRBV30,once
CASGPRRDRELNTGELFF,TGTGCTAGTGGCCCCCGCCGAGACAGAGAACTGAACACCGGGGAGCTGTTTTTT,TRBJ2-2,NA,TRBV12-5,once
CASRDQREMQYF,TGTGCCAGCCGTGATCAGCGGGAGATGCAGTATTTT,TRBJ2-3,TRBD2,TRBV6-1,few
CASSEGTLLNTGELFF,TGTGCCAGCAGCGAGGGCACCCTATTAAACACCGGGGAGCTGTTTTTT,TRBJ2-2,NA,TRBV5-4,NA
CASSPIRQYTEAFF,TGTGCCAGCAGTCCCATAAGACAGTACACTGAAGCTTTCTTT,TRBJ1-1,NA,TRBV28,few
CASSQQGVENTEAFF,TGTGCCAGCTCACAACAGGGGGTGGAGAACACTGAAGCTTTCTTT,TRBJ1-1,TRBD1,TRBV18,once
CASSPGGLAGGATDTQYF,TGTGCCAGCAGCCCAGGGGGACTAGCGGGAGGTGCCACAGATACGCAGTATTTT,TRBJ2-3,TRBD2,TRBV3-1/TRBV3-2,NA
CASSPGQAMGYTF,TGTGCCAGCAGCCCGGGACAAGCTATGGGCTACACCTTC,TRBJ1-2,NA,TRBV11-1,NA
CAISSSMTSGGTDTQYF,TGTGCCATCAGCTCCTCCATGACTAGCGGGGGCACAGATACGCAGTATTTT,TRBJ2-3,TRBD2,TRBV10-3,once
CASSLGRERWSRESPLHF,TGCGCCAGCAGCTTGGGACGGGAAAGGTGGTCAAGGGAATCACCCCTCCACTTT,TRBJ1-6,NA,TRBV5-1,NA
CASSEEVRGRVLGNQPQHF,TGTGCCAGCAGTGAAGAGGTCAGGGGGCGAGTGTTAGGCAATCAGCCCCAGCATTTT,TRBJ1-5,TRBD1,TRBV6-1,NA
CASSRQGGGNQPQHF,TGTGCCAGCAGTCGACAGGGAGGCGGCAATCAGCCCCAGCATTTT,TRBJ1-5,TRBD1,TRBV2,NA
CAISGSGGGDPEETQYF,TGTGCCATCAGTGGAAGCGGGGGGGGCGACCCTGAAGAGACCCAGTACTTC,TRBJ2-5,TRBD2,TRBV10-3,NA
CASSLRRTEAFF,TGTGCCAGCAGTTTAAGGAGGACTGAAGCTTTCTTT,TRBJ1-1,NA,TRBV12-3/TRBV12-4,NA
CASSLDSLGTEAFF,TGTGCCAGCAGCTTGGACAGTCTGGGCACTGAAGCTTTCTTT,TRBJ1-1,NA,TRBV5-4,NA
CASSEGEYGYTF,TGTGCCAGCAGTGAGGGAGAGTATGGCTACACCTTC,TRBJ1-2,NA,TRBV2,NA
CASSYSLLWGGPSVEQFF,TGTGCCAGCAGTTACTCGCTTCTCTGGGGGGGACCCTCCGTTGAGCAGTTCTTC,TRBJ2-1,TRBD2,TRBV6-2/TRBV6-3,NA
CASMGQGARNTEAFF,TGTGCCAGCATGGGGCAGGGGGCGAGGAACACTGAAGCTTTCTTT,TRBJ1-1,TRBD1,TRBV3-1/TRBV3-2,NA
CASSIGAGYGYTF,TGTGCCAGTAGTATAGGAGCAGGCTATGGCTACACCTTC,TRBJ1-2,NA,TRBV19,once
CASSYSSGATEAFF,TGTGCCAGCAGTTACTCATCAGGGGCCACTGAAGCTTTCTTT,TRBJ1-1,NA,TRBV6-5,NA
CASSETGRGAAANYGYTF,TGTGCCAGCAGTGAAACAGGCAGGGGAGCGGCGGCTAACTATGGCTACACCTTC,TRBJ1-2,NA,TRBV6-1,few
CASSPQRGQGNYGYTF,TGTGCCAGCTCACCACAGAGGGGACAGGGTAACTATGGCTACACCTTC,TRBJ1-2,TRBD1,TRBV18,NA
CASSPTPSGGSGYNEQFF,TGTGCCAGCAGCCCCACTCCCTCAGGCGGGAGTGGGTACAATGAGCAGTTCTTC,TRBJ2-1,TRBD2,TRBV5-4,NA
CASSEAFGAANYGYTF,TGTGCCAGCAGTGAAGCCTTTGGGGCAGCTAACTATGGCTACACCTTC,TRBJ1-2,NA,TRBV6-1,NA
CATEGGQSNTEAFF,TGTGCCACCGAGGGGGGACAGTCGAACACTGAAGCTTTCTTT,TRBJ1-1,TRBD1,TRBV19,NA
CASSRGFDYGYTF,TGTGCCAGCAGTCGGGGGTTTGACTATGGCTACACCTTC,TRBJ1-2,NA,TRBV25-1,NA
CASSLGSLATNEKLFF,TGCGCCAGCAGCTTGGGCAGTCTTGCAACTAATGAAAAACTGTTTTTT,TRBJ1-4,NA,TRBV5-1,NA
CASSSTETTNEKLFF,TGTGCCAGCAGCTCCACAGAGACGACTAATGAAAAACTGTTTTTT,TRBJ1-4,NA,TRBV7-8,NA
CASSSQGWTGELFF,TGTGCCAGCAGCTCCCAGGGTTGGACCGGGGAGCTGTTTTTT,TRBJ2-2,NA,TRBV7-2,NA
CASSQGDIVLNYGYTF,TGTGCCAGCAGCCAAGGGGACATTGTCCTAAACTATGGCTACACCTTC,TRBJ1-2,NA,TRBV4-2,NA
CASSDRGSYNEQFF,TGTGCCAGCAGCGACAGGGGTTCCTACAATGAGCAGTTCTTC,TRBJ2-1,TRBD1,TRBV11-3,NA